Listed below are T cell receptor beta chains from one sample, sequenced in a study of T cell repertoires in cytomegalovirus infection. These TCRs are of unknown antigen specificity. MiXCR was run by TCRdb on the reads, yielding one entry per CDR3 protein. Among approximately 730,000 distinct CDR3 sequences, 25% to 30% were seen once, and the ten largest hold around 13%. The specimen comprised cultured CD8+ T cells from PBMCs, sampled from culture after CMV antigen stimulation. The receptor source for this set is a human donor in good health (CMV status not recorded). Some clones in this sample may be carry-over from other donors' samples. The CDR3 runs from the conserved cysteine through the conserved F or W. The order of the fields is D gene, clone size, J gene, V gene, CDR3 protein, CDR3 DNA. A D gene is named only where the DNA matches it firmly. Not every row has a clone size; where given, it reads once, few, many or a size class.

TRBD2	few	TRBJ2-1	TRBV12-3/TRBV12-4	CASSFTGGNNEQFF	TGTGCCAGCAGTTTTACGGGGGGGAACAATGAGCAGTTCTTC
TRBD1	.	TRBJ1-5	TRBV12-3/TRBV12-4	CASNQDRGLGQPQHF	TGTGCCAGCAACCAGGACAGGGGGCTCGGGCAGCCCCAGCATTTT
TRBD1	.	TRBJ1-2	TRBV7-1	CASSTSETGGVYGYTF	TGTGCCAGCAGCACATCCGAGACAGGGGGCGTCTATGGCTACACCTTC
.	.	TRBJ2-6	TRBV12-3/TRBV12-4	CASTHRAGTGANVLTF	TGTGCCAGCACTCACAGGGCCGGCACTGGGGCCAACGTCCTGACTTTC
TRBD1	many	TRBJ2-3	TRBV7-8	CASSQDRAMDTQYF	TGTGCCAGCAGCCAGGACAGGGCAATGGATACGCAGTATTTT
.	.	TRBJ2-3	TRBV19	CASTRASTDTQYF	TGTGCCAGTACGAGGGCTAGCACAGATACGCAGTATTTT
.	.	TRBJ2-5	TRBV6-2/TRBV6-3	CASRRDSARGETQYF	TGTGCCAGCAGGCGGGACTCAGCAAGGGGAGAGACCCAGTACTTC
.	.	TRBJ2-5	TRBV2	CASILRQETQYF	TGTGCCAGCATCCTACGCCAAGAGACCCAGTACTTC
.	many	TRBJ2-3	TRBV7-2	CASSFWGDTQYF	TGTGCCAGCAGCTTCTGGGGAGATACGCAGTATTTT
.	few	TRBJ1-6	TRBV5-4	CASSLPGVGNSPLHF	TGTGCCAGCAGCTTACCGGGAGTAGGTAATTCACCCCTCCACTTT
TRBD1	.	TRBJ1-4	TRBV7-9	CASSSPGTGHEKLFF	TGTGCCAGCAGCTCGCCCGGGACAGGCCATGAAAAACTGTTTTTT
TRBD1	.	TRBJ2-1	TRBV6-5	CASRQGAWGSNEQFF	TGTGCCAGCAGACAGGGGGCTTGGGGGTCCAATGAGCAGTTCTTC
TRBD1	.	TRBJ2-4	TRBV9	CASSVGQGQNIQYF	TGTGCCAGCAGCGTCGGACAGGGACAGAACATTCAGTACTTC
.	many	TRBJ1-2	TRBV7-2	CASSLGADGYTF	TGTGCCAGCAGCTTAGGGGCGGATGGCTACACCTTC
TRBD1	.	TRBJ2-2	TRBV7-9	CASSGQGRAGELFF	TGTGCCAGCAGCGGACAGGGCCGGGCGGGGGAGCTGTTTTTT
.	.	TRBJ2-1	TRBV14	CASSQRTLVYNEQFF	TGTGCCAGCAGCCAACGGACCTTGGTCTACAATGAGCAGTTCTTC
.	.	TRBJ2-3	TRBV28	CASRIDRPRDTQYF	TGTGCCAGCAGGATCGACAGACCTAGAGATACGCAGTATTTT
.	many	TRBJ2-6	TRBV7-6	CASSSGGGGANVLTF	TGTGCCAGCAGCTCCGGGGGCGGTGGGGCCAACGTCCTGACTTTC
.	few	TRBJ2-5	TRBV7-3	CASSLPNTPAETQYF	TGTGCCAGCAGCTTACCCAACACACCGGCGGAGACCCAGTACTTC
.	.	TRBJ1-6	TRBV6-6	CASRAVDSPLHF	TGTGCCAGCAGAGCGGTAGATTCACCCCTCCACTTT
.	many	TRBJ2-5	TRBV7-2	CASSPLKETQYF	TGTGCCAGCAGCCCCTTGAAAGAGACCCAGTACTTC
.	few	TRBJ2-2	TRBV24-1	CATSQGSGGELFF	TGTGCCACCAGCCAGGGTTCGGGCGGGGAGCTGTTTTTT
TRBD2	.	TRBJ2-1	TRBV29-1	CSVDGGVWGKIDNEQFF	TGCAGCGTTGACGGGGGGGTATGGGGCAAAATCGACAATGAGCAGTTCTTC
.	.	TRBJ2-1	TRBV5-6	CASSPGSHSEQFF	TGTGCCAGCAGCCCCGGGAGTCACAGTGAGCAGTTCTTC